These T cell receptor beta chains were read from a single sample in a study of control samples from healthy donors and cancer patients. TCRdb's table, derived via immunoSEQ multiplex PCR, lists solely in-frame clones and lacks some. The table includes approximately 150,000 clones, less than 95% detected once. Sequencing input: PBMCs. Source of these receptors: a man between 60 and 75 years old with colorectal cancer. CDR3s include the opening cysteine and the closing phenylalanine or tryptophan. Each record gives: CDR3 DNA, CDR3 protein, D gene, V gene, clone size, J gene. A D gene is named only where the DNA matches it firmly. Clone size is given for some rows only: seen once, a few or many times, or a class if the clone is expanded.

cdr3_nt: TGTGCCAGTAGTGGCGGGACACCGAATGAAAAACTGTTTTTT
cdr3_aa: CASSGGTPNEKLFF
d_call: NA
v_call: TRBV19
clone_size: once
j_call: TRBJ1-4

cdr3_nt: TGTGCCAGCAGTCTATACAGTGCAACTAATGAAAAACTGTTTTTT
cdr3_aa: CASSLYSATNEKLFF
d_call: NA
v_call: TRBV27
clone_size: NA
j_call: TRBJ1-4

cdr3_nt: TGTGCCAGCAGCCAAGTTTTCGACAGGGCAGGACTCTACGAGCAGTACTTC
cdr3_aa: CASSQVFDRAGLYEQYF
d_call: TRBD1
v_call: TRBV14
clone_size: NA
j_call: TRBJ2-7

cdr3_nt: TGTGCCAGCATCCACAGGGAGATGAACACTGAAGCTTTCTTT
cdr3_aa: CASIHREMNTEAFF
d_call: NA
v_call: TRBV2
clone_size: NA
j_call: TRBJ1-1

cdr3_nt: TGTGCCTGGAGTGTAGGGATTTCGGGGACCCAGTACTTC
cdr3_aa: CAWSVGISGTQYF
d_call: NA
v_call: TRBV30
clone_size: NA
j_call: TRBJ2-5

cdr3_nt: TGCGCCAGCAGCTTGGCCCTTGATGAGCAGTTCTTC
cdr3_aa: CASSLALDEQFF
d_call: NA
v_call: TRBV5-1
clone_size: NA
j_call: TRBJ2-1

cdr3_nt: TGCGCCAGCAGCCCGGGACAAGGAATTCAGTACTTC
cdr3_aa: CASSPGQGIQYF
d_call: NA
v_call: TRBV4-1
clone_size: NA
j_call: TRBJ2-4

cdr3_nt: TGTGCCAGTAGTATAGTAGACCCGGGGGCTAGCGGGCCAGATACGCAGTATTTT
cdr3_aa: CASSIVDPGASGPDTQYF
d_call: TRBD2
v_call: TRBV19
clone_size: NA
j_call: TRBJ2-3

cdr3_nt: TGTGCCAGCTCACCACAGGGAAATTACAACGAGCAGTACTTC
cdr3_aa: CASSPQGNYNEQYF
d_call: NA
v_call: TRBV18
clone_size: NA
j_call: TRBJ2-7

cdr3_nt: TGTGCCAGCAGCTCCGCCTTAGCGGGGGGGATAGATACGCAGTATTTT
cdr3_aa: CASSSALAGGIDTQYF
d_call: TRBD2
v_call: TRBV11-2
clone_size: few
j_call: TRBJ2-3

cdr3_nt: TGTGCCAGTAGTATCTCTAGGAGGGTTCTGGATCAGCCCCAGCATTTT
cdr3_aa: CASSISRRVLDQPQHF
d_call: NA
v_call: TRBV19
clone_size: NA
j_call: TRBJ1-5

cdr3_nt: TGTGCCAGCAGTTCGGGGATATTCTATGGCTACACCTTC
cdr3_aa: CASSSGIFYGYTF
d_call: NA
v_call: TRBV12-3/TRBV12-4
clone_size: NA
j_call: TRBJ1-2

cdr3_nt: TGTGCCAGTAGTATGGCCCCGTCGGGGGGAGTAACCGGGGAGCTGTTTTTT
cdr3_aa: CASSMAPSGGVTGELFF
d_call: TRBD2
v_call: TRBV19
clone_size: NA
j_call: TRBJ2-2

cdr3_nt: TGTGCCAGCAGCTTGGCAGGGAATGGGAATTCACCCCTCCACTTT
cdr3_aa: CASSLAGNGNSPLHF
d_call: NA
v_call: TRBV5-5
clone_size: NA
j_call: TRBJ1-6

cdr3_nt: TGTGCCAGCTCCGAGGACCTATACGAGCAGTACTTC
cdr3_aa: CASSEDLYEQYF
d_call: NA
v_call: TRBV18
clone_size: once
j_call: TRBJ2-7

cdr3_nt: TGTGCCAGCAGCCAAGTTGGGTGTACGAACAATGAGCAGTTCTTC
cdr3_aa: CASSQVGCTNNEQFF
d_call: NA
v_call: TRBV3-1/TRBV3-2
clone_size: NA
j_call: TRBJ2-1

cdr3_nt: TGTGCCACCAGCAGAGATAACATGGCCAGGGTAGGAACTAACACCGGGGAGCTGTTTTTT
cdr3_aa: CATSRDNMARVGTNTGELFF
d_call: NA
v_call: TRBV15
clone_size: NA
j_call: TRBJ2-2

cdr3_nt: TGTGCTTCTCAGGGCCGAAGTTCACCCCTCCACTTT
cdr3_aa: CASQGRSSPLHF
d_call: NA
v_call: TRBV9
clone_size: NA
j_call: TRBJ1-6

cdr3_nt: TGTGCCAGCAGGAAGGGGGATCGGGGGTCACCCCTCCACTTT
cdr3_aa: CASRKGDRGSPLHF
d_call: NA
v_call: TRBV13
clone_size: NA
j_call: TRBJ1-6

cdr3_nt: TGTGCCAGCAGCAAGGGGAGTGCCGGGGAGCTGTTTTTT
cdr3_aa: CASSKGSAGELFF
d_call: NA
v_call: TRBV5-4
clone_size: once
j_call: TRBJ2-2

cdr3_nt: TGTGCCAGCAGTTATGGACAGGGGAATCAGCCCCAGCATTTT
cdr3_aa: CASSYGQGNQPQHF
d_call: TRBD1
v_call: TRBV6-2/TRBV6-3
clone_size: once
j_call: TRBJ1-5

cdr3_nt: TGCAGCGTTACTCAGGCGACCGCCCGGGAGACCCAGTACTTC
cdr3_aa: CSVTQATARETQYF
d_call: NA
v_call: TRBV29-1
clone_size: once
j_call: TRBJ2-5

cdr3_nt: TGTGCCAGCAGTGGGACCGCTAGTGGAAAAAACATTCAGTACTTC
cdr3_aa: CASSGTASGKNIQYF
d_call: NA
v_call: TRBV2
clone_size: NA
j_call: TRBJ2-4

cdr3_nt: TGCGCCAGCCTCAGAAGAGACCAGTACTTC
cdr3_aa: CASLRRDQYF
d_call: NA
v_call: TRBV23-1
clone_size: NA
j_call: TRBJ2-5

cdr3_nt: TGTGCCATCACGGGCGGGGTTAGGGGAGCTTTCTTT
cdr3_aa: CAITGGVRGAFF
d_call: NA
v_call: TRBV10-3
clone_size: NA
j_call: TRBJ1-1

cdr3_nt: TGTGCCAGCAGCGTAGAGGCCAAGGCGTACTATGGCTACACCTTC
cdr3_aa: CASSVEAKAYYGYTF
d_call: NA
v_call: TRBV9
clone_size: NA
j_call: TRBJ1-2

cdr3_nt: TGTGCCAGCAGCCCGACCTACGAGCAGTACTTC
cdr3_aa: CASSPTYEQYF
d_call: NA
v_call: TRBV2
clone_size: NA
j_call: TRBJ2-7

cdr3_nt: TGTGCCAGCATGGGAACAGACGTTTTCTACGAGCAGTACTTC
cdr3_aa: CASMGTDVFYEQYF
d_call: NA
v_call: TRBV6-5
clone_size: NA
j_call: TRBJ2-7

cdr3_nt: TGTGCCAGCAGCAGGACAGGGGGTGGATCTGAGGATGGCTACACCTTC
cdr3_aa: CASSRTGGGSEDGYTF
d_call: TRBD1
v_call: TRBV2
clone_size: NA
j_call: TRBJ1-2

cdr3_nt: TGTGCCTGGAGTGTAGCGGGGGTCGGCGCCGGGGAGCTGTTTTTT
cdr3_aa: CAWSVAGVGAGELFF
d_call: TRBD2
v_call: TRBV30
clone_size: NA
j_call: TRBJ2-2

cdr3_nt: TGTGCCAGTAGTATAGATCAAGTGGGGGGAGAGACCCAGTACTTC
cdr3_aa: CASSIDQVGGETQYF
d_call: NA
v_call: TRBV19
clone_size: NA
j_call: TRBJ2-5

cdr3_nt: TGCGCCAGCAGTTCTGGACAGGGAAGCACCGGGGAGCTGTTTTTT
cdr3_aa: CASSSGQGSTGELFF
d_call: TRBD1
v_call: TRBV5-1
clone_size: NA
j_call: TRBJ2-2

cdr3_nt: TGTGCCAGCAGAGGACAGGGACGAGAGACCCAGTACTTC
cdr3_aa: CASRGQGRETQYF
d_call: TRBD1
v_call: TRBV2
clone_size: NA
j_call: TRBJ2-5

cdr3_nt: TGTGCCAGTATCGGCGGGGGGTCCGGGACCTACCGGGATACGCAGTATTTT
cdr3_aa: CASIGGGSGTYRDTQYF
d_call: TRBD2
v_call: TRBV19
clone_size: NA
j_call: TRBJ2-3

cdr3_nt: TGTGCCATCAGTGGGGGACTAGCCGAGACCCAGTACTTC
cdr3_aa: CAISGGLAETQYF
d_call: TRBD2
v_call: TRBV10-3
clone_size: NA
j_call: TRBJ2-5

cdr3_nt: TGTGCCAGCAGCCAAAGAGCCAGAGTTAACTATGGCTACACCTTC
cdr3_aa: CASSQRARVNYGYTF
d_call: NA
v_call: TRBV3-1/TRBV3-2
clone_size: NA
j_call: TRBJ1-2

cdr3_nt: TGCGCCAGCAGCCCAACGGGTGGGGGCACAGATACGCAGTATTTT
cdr3_aa: CASSPTGGGTDTQYF
d_call: NA
v_call: TRBV10-2
clone_size: NA
j_call: TRBJ2-3

cdr3_nt: TGTGCCAGCTCACAGGACAGGGTGAATCAGCCCCAGCATTTT
cdr3_aa: CASSQDRVNQPQHF
d_call: TRBD1
v_call: TRBV18
clone_size: NA
j_call: TRBJ1-5

cdr3_nt: TGCGCCAGCAGCTTGGCCGGGACAACCGCGGGGTACAATGAGCAGTTCTTC
cdr3_aa: CASSLAGTTAGYNEQFF
d_call: NA
v_call: TRBV5-1
clone_size: few
j_call: TRBJ2-1

cdr3_nt: TGTGCCAGCAGCTTACAGGGGGGTGTTGATGGCTACACCTTC
cdr3_aa: CASSLQGGVDGYTF
d_call: TRBD1
v_call: TRBV7-9
clone_size: NA
j_call: TRBJ1-2

cdr3_nt: TGTGCCAGCAGATCGGGACAGGGGCTTGAAGCTTTCTTT
cdr3_aa: CASRSGQGLEAFF
d_call: TRBD1
v_call: TRBV27
clone_size: NA
j_call: TRBJ1-1